Following are 17 T cell receptor beta chains from one sample sequenced in a study of early stage breast cancer tumors. This table comes from immunoSEQ multiplex PCR, and its TCRdb copy is limited to in-frame clones, with some not included. The sample includes some 72,000 clones, more than 65% seen only once; the top ten take under 3.5%. The sequenced sample was blood. These TCRs come from a person in their sixties or seventies with breast cancer.

The rearrangement joins TRBV6-6 to TRBJ2-1; TRBD2 agrees at 11 bases. CDR3 length: 15 amino acids. Germline CDR1 MNHNY, CDR2 SVGAGI (reference sequence). V gave up 6 bases and J gave up 4 bases; unmatched junction bases: 5. Here the CDR3 reads CASRFSGGAYNEQFF. The CDR3 DNA reads as TGTGCCAGCAGGTTTAGCGGGGGGGCGTACAATGAGCAGTTCTTC.

V and J are TRBV6-1 and TRBJ1-5; 10 bases are shared with TRBD1. The CDR3 extends over 15 amino acids. Germline trimming cut 6 bases from V and 9 bases from J; bases unmatched to any gene: 11. CDR1 and CDR2 from the germline V gene are MNHNS and SASEGT. The chain's CDR3 is CASSAGTGDILPQHF. The CDR3 bases are TGTGCCAGCAGCGCCGGGACAGGGGATATTCTGCCCCAGCATTTT.

This sequence joins TRBV11-3 and TRBJ2-1; D is undetermined. The germline V gene encodes CDR1 SGHNT and CDR2 YENEEA. The CDR3 has 12 residues. The ends were cut back, 5 bases at V and 5 bases at J, with 7 bases in the middle. The CDR3 reads CASSADNNEQFF. The CDR3 bases are TGTGCCAGCAGCGCCGATAACAATGAGCAGTTCTTC.

The genes are TRBV27 and TRBJ1-6; D gene unclear. The V end was cut by 3 bases, the J end by 3 bases, with 9 bases between. CDR1 MNHEY and CDR2 SMNVEV come from the germline V gene (reference sequence). The CDR3 contains 15 residues. CDR3 protein: CASSLAGLYNSPLHF. The CDR3 DNA reads as TGTGCCAGCAGTTTGGCCGGACTCTATAATTCACCCCTCCACTTT.

This clone was recorded once. This chain connects TRBV19 to TRBJ1-1; 8 bases are shared with TRBD1. The CDR3 is 20 residues long. Germline CDR1 is LNHDA and CDR2 is SQIVND (reference sequence). With 3 bases clipped from V and 1 base from J, the junction kept 19 bases outside the gene matches. This CDR3 is CASSILTGTGRVGQNTEAFF. DNA of the CDR3: TGTGCCAGTAGTATTTTAACCGGGACAGGCCGAGTGGGGCAGAACACTGAAGCTTTCTTT.

CDR3 in amino acids: CATQLDRGIYEQYF. For the CDR3, the DNA is TGTGCCACCCAACTGGACAGGGGGATCTACGAGCAGTACTTC. The rearrangement links TRBV28 to TRBJ2-7, with 10 bases fitting TRBD1. V gave up 10 bases and J gave up 3 bases; unmatched junction bases: 9. Per germline, CDR1 MDHEN and CDR2 SYDVKM. The CDR3 runs to 14 residues.

In this sample, this clone turned up once. The CDR3 protein is CASSFDETQYF. CDR3 bases: TGTGCCAGCAGCTTTGACGAGACCCAGTACTTC. This chain uses TRBV5-4 with TRBJ2-5, with D unclear. The CDR3 consists of 11 residues. The V and J ends lost 2 bases and 5 bases respectively, with 4 bases between them. CDR1 and CDR2 from the germline V gene are SGHNT and YYREEE (reference sequence).

The V gene is TRBV5-1, the J gene TRBJ1-6, with 8 nucleotides matching TRBD1. Germline-derived CDR1 and CDR2 are SGHRS and YFSETQ. Trimming at V came to 4 bases and at J to 5 bases, leaving 2 bases not matched to a gene. The CDR3 is 14 amino acids. The CDR3 region is CASSQTGDNSPLHF. The CDR3, as DNA: TGCGCCAGCAGCCAGACAGGGGATAATTCACCCCTCCACTTT.

The rearrangement uses TRBV5-4 and TRBJ1-2; D gene uncertain. The CDR3 has 14 amino acids. V lost 1 base, J lost 10 bases, and 17 bases lay in between. The germline V gene encodes CDR1 SGHNT and CDR2 YYREEE (reference sequence). The CDR3 DNA is TGTGCCAGCAGCTTGACAGCAGCCTCCCCGAACTACACCTTC. It yields the protein CASSLTAASPNYTF.

The rearrangement joins TRBV5-1 to TRBJ2-7; D perhaps matches TRBD2 (5 bases). V lost 1 base, J lost 2 bases, and 10 bases lay in between. From germline, CDR1 is SGHRS and CDR2 YFSETQ. The length of the CDR3 is 14 residues. The CDR3 reads CASSLSGRAYEQYF. CDR3 DNA sequence: TGCGCCAGCAGCTTGAGCGGAAGGGCCTACGAGCAGTACTTC.

The gene calls are TRBV7-6 and TRBJ2-1; 9 bases map to TRBD2. Germline assignment: CDR1 SGHVS and CDR2 FNYEAQ. This CDR3 region has 17 residues. The V and J ends lost 4 bases and 4 bases, in that order; junction bases with no gene match: 11. The CDR3 spells CASSYADLAGIYNEQFF. CDR3 nucleotides: TGTGCCAGCAGCTATGCCGATCTAGCGGGAATTTACAATGAGCAGTTCTTC.

This clone was seen a few times. V and J are TRBV2 and TRBJ1-6; 8 bases are a match to TRBD1. This CDR3 region has 14 residues. Trimming at V came to 6 bases and at J to 11 bases, leaving 9 bases not matched to a gene. Germline CDR1 reads SNHLY; CDR2 reads FYNNEI. The CDR3 sequence is CASRSTGVGAPLHF. As DNA, the CDR3 is TGTGCCAGCAGATCGACAGGGGTTGGTGCACCCCTCCACTTT. Full variable domain (remainder filled in from reference TRBV2 and TRBJ1-6): EPEVTQTPSHQVTQMGQEVILRCVPISNHLYFYWYRQILGQKVEFLVSFYNNEISEKSEIFDDQFSVERPDGSNFTLKIRSTKLEDSAMYFCASRSTGVGAPLHFGNGTRLTVT.

The rearrangement uses TRBV14 and TRBJ2-1; possible D gene TRBD1, 6 bases. Trimming took off 4 bases at V and 4 bases at J, with 11 bases between the two ends. The CDR3 runs 14 residues. Looked up from germline, CDR1 is SGHDN and CDR2 is FVKESK. This CDR3 is CASSRGQIYNEQFF. The CDR3 nucleotides are TGTGCCAGCAGCCGTGGACAGATATACAATGAGCAGTTCTTC.

The gene calls are TRBV6-1 and TRBJ1-3; D gene unclear. Trimming stripped 4 bases from V and 2 bases from J, with 12 bases between. The CDR3 has 15 amino acids. Germline values: CDR1 MNHNS, CDR2 SASEGT. The CDR3 protein is CASSASTNPGNTIYF. The DNA of the CDR3 is TGTGCCAGCAGTGCATCGACGAACCCTGGAAACACCATATATTTT.

This clone was observed a handful of times. This sample also contains other DNA sequences that code for the same CDR3. The chain recombines TRBV7-9 with TRBJ2-7, with D unresolved. CDR1 and CDR2 (germline): SEHNR, FQNEAQ (reference sequence). The V end lost 5 bases, the J end lost 3 bases, and 5 bases lay between the germline ends. CDR3 size: 11 residues. The CDR3 spells CASSLSYEQYF. CDR3 coding DNA: TGTGCCAGCAGCCTTAGCTACGAGCAGTACTTC.

V usage is TRBV4-2 and J usage is TRBJ1-4; D possibly corresponds to TRBD1 (6 bases). The V end lost 0 bases, the J end lost 8 bases, and 13 bases lay between the germline ends. The V gene's germline CDR1 is LGHNA and CDR2 YNFKEQ. The CDR3 runs to 15 residues. This CDR3 is CASSQEAGAGEKLFF. CDR3 coding DNA: TGTGCCAGCAGCCAAGAGGCAGGGGCAGGGGAAAAACTGTTTTTT.

This clone was seen a single time. The genes are TRBV27 and TRBJ2-3; weak D call: TRBD1 (5 bases). The CDR3 is 12 residues long. CDR1 and CDR2 (germline): MNHEY, SMNVEV (reference sequence). Trimming cost V 9 bases and J 5 bases, with 12 bases left between them. CDR3 residues: CASSWTRDTQYF. The DNA for the CDR3 is TGTGCCAGTTCTTGGACAAGAGATACGCAGTATTTT.